This TCR beta chain emerged from a study of T cells in Graves' hyperthyroidism and ophthalmopathy. Study results and caveats: Most thyroid clonotypes expanded above 0.001 appeared in blood too.

RNA transcripts served as the template for amplifying TCR beta CDR3 regions. A set of HTBI primers served as the primers for a first-round RT-PCR of the TCR CDR3. MiXCR, run by TCRdb on the multiplex PCR reads, gives a single entry per CDR3 protein. Here the sample spans about 640,000 distinct CDR3 sequences, around 20% being singletons. CDR1 and CDR2 (germline): LNHDA, SQIVND (reference sequence). The CDR3 has 13 amino acids. V dropped 3 bases and J dropped 7 bases, with 13 bases sitting between them. This clonotype was counted between two and nine times. The antigen is not known. Sequenced material: blood. This chain joins TRBV19 and TRBJ2-7; D is unresolved. This sequence originates from a man aged 30 to 39 with Graves' ophthalmopathy. The CDR3 region is CASSMGTGGEQYF. The CDR3 nucleotides read TGTGCCAGTAGTATGGGTACGGGCGGAGAGCAGTACTTC.